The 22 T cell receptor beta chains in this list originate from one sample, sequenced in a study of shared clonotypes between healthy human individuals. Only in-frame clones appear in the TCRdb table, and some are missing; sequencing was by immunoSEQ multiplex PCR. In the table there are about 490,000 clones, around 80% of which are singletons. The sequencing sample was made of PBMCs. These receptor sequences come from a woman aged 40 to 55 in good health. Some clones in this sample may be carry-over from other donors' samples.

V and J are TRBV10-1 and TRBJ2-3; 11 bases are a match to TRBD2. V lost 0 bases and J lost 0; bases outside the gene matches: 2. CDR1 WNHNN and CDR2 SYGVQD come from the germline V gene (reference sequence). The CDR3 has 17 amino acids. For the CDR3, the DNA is TGCGCCAGCAGTGAGTCGGGACTAGCGGTTAGCACAGATACGCAGTATTTT. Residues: CASSESGLAVSTDTQYF.

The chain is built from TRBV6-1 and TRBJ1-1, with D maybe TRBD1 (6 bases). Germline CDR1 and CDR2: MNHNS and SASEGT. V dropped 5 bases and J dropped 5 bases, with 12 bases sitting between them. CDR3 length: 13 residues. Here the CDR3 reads CASSIQGYTEAFF. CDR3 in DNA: TGTGCCAGCAGTATACAGGGATATACTGAAGCTTTCTTT.

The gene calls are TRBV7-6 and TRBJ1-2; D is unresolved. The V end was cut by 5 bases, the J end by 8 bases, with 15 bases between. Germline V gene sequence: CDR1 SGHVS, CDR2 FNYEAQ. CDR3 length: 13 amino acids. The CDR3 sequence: CASSRSWSGGYTF. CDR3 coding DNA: TGTGCCAGCAGCCGGAGTTGGTCTGGGGGCTACACCTTC.

The CDR3 here is CASRKAGLAGELFF. Written as DNA, the CDR3 is TGTGCCAGCAGAAAAGCCGGACTAGCAGGGGAGCTGTTTTTT. The V and J genes are TRBV28 and TRBJ2-2, with 8 bases matching TRBD2. J was trimmed by 8 bases and V by 6 bases; bases with no gene match: 8. Germline V CDR1 and CDR2: MDHEN, SYDVKM. The CDR3 loop spans 14 amino acids.

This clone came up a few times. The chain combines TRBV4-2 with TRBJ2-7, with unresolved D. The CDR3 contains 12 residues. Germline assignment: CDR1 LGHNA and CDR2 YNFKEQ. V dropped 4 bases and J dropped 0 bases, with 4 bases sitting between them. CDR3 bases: TGTGCCAGCAGCCGAGACTCCTACGAGCAGTACTTC. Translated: CASSRDSYEQYF.

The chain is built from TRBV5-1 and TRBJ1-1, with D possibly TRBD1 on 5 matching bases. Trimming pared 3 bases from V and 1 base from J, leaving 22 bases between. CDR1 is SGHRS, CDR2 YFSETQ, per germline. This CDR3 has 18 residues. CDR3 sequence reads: CASSSALGPGGENTEAFF. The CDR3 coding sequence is TGCGCCAGCAGCTCCGCCCTGGGACCCGGGGGGGAGAACACTGAAGCTTTCTTT.

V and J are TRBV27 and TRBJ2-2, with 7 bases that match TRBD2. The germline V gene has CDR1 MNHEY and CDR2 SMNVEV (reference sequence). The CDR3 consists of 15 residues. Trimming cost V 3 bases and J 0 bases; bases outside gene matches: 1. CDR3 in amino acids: CASSFAGANTGELFF. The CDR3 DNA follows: TGTGCCAGCAGTTTTGCGGGAGCGAACACCGGGGAGCTGTTTTTT.

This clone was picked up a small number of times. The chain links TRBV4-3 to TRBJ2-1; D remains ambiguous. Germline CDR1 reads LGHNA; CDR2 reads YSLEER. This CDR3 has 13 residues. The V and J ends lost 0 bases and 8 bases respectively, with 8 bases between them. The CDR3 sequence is CASSQEIHDEQFF. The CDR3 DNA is TGCGCCAGCAGCCAAGAGATCCATGATGAGCAGTTCTTC.

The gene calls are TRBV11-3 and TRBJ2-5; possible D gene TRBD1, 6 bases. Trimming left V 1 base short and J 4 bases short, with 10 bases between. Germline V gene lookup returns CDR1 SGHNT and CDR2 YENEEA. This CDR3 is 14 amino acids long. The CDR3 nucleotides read TGTGCCAGCAGCTTAGGGGGGCACACAGAGACCCAGTACTTC. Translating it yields CASSLGGHTETQYF.

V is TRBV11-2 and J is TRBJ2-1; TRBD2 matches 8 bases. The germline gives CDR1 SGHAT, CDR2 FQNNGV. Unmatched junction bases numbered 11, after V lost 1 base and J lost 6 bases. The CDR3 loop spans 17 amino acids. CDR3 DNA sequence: TGTGCCAGCAGCTTAGGGGGCTTTGCGGGAGGACTCAATGAGCAGTTCTTC. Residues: CASSLGGFAGGLNEQFF.

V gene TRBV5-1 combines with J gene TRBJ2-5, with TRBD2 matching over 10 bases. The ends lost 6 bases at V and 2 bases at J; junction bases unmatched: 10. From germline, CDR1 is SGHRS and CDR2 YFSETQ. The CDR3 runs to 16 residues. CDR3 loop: CASTAIPSGGQETQYF. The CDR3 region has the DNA TGCGCCAGCACGGCAATACCTAGCGGGGGACAAGAGACCCAGTACTTC.

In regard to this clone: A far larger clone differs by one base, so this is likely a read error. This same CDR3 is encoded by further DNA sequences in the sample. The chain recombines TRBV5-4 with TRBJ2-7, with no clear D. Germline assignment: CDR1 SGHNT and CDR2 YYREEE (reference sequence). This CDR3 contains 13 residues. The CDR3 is CASSLSSIHEQYF. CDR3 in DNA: TGCGCCAGCAGCCTCTCCTCCATCCACGAGCAGTACTTC.

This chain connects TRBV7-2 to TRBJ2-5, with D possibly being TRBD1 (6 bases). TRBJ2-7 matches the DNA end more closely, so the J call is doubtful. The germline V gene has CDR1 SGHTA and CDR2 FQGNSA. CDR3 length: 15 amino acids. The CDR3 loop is CASSRGHRASYEQYF. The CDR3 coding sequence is TGTGCCAGCAGTCGGGGACACAGGGCGTCCTACGAGCAGTACTTC.

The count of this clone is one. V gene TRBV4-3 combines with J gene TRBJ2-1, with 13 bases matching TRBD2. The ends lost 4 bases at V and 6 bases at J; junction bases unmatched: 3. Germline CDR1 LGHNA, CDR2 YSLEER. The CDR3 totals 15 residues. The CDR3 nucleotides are TGCGCCAGCAGCCCTCGACTAGCGGGAGGCAATGAGCAGTTCTTC. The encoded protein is CASSPRLAGGNEQFF.

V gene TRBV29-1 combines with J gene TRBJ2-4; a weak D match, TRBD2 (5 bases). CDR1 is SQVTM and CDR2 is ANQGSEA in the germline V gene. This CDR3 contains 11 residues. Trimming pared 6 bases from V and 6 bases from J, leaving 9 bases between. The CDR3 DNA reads TGCAGCGTACCGGCGGGAAACATTCAGTACTTC. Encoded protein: CSVPAGNIQYF.

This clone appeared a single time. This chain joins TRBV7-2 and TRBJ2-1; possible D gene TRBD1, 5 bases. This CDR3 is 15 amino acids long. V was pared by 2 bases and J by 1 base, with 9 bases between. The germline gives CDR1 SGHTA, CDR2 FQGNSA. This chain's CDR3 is CASSLTGPSYNEQFF. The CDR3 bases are TGTGCCAGCAGCTTAACAGGCCCTTCCTACAATGAGCAGTTCTTC.

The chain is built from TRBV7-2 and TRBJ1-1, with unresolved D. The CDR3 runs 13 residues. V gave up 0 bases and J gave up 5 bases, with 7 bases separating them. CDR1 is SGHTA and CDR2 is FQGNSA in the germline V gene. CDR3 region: CASSLAEVTEAFF. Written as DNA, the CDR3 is TGTGCCAGCAGCTTAGCCGAGGTTACTGAAGCTTTCTTT.

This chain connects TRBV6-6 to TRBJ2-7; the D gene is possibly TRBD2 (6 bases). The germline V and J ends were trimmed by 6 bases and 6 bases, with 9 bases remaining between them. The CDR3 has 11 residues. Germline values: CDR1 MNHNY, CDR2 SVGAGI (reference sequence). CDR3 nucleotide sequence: TGTGCCAGCAGCTTCGGGGGCGAGCAGTACTTC. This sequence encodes CASSFGGEQYF.

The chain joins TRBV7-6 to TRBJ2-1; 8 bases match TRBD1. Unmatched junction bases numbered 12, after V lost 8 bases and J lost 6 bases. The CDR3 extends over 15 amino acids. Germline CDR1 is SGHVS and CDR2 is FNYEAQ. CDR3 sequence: CASAQDRGQTNEQFF. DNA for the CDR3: TGTGCCAGCGCCCAAGACAGGGGACAAACCAATGAGCAGTTCTTC.

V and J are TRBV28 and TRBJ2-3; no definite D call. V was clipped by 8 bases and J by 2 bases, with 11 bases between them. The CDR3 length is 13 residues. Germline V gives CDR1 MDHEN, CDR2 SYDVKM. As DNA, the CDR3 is TGTGCCAGCGGGGTCATATTCACAGATACGCAGTATTTT. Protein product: CASGVIFTDTQYF.

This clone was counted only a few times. CDR3 DNA: TGTGCCAGTATTAATACAGGGGGCAGTGAGCAGTTCTTC. Its translation: CASINTGGSEQFF. The J gene is TRBJ2-1, the V gene TRBV19; TRBD1 matches at 9 bases. This CDR3 is 13 amino acids long. V was clipped by 7 bases and J by 9 bases; unmatched bases: 7. Germline assignment: CDR1 LNHDA and CDR2 SQIVND (reference sequence).

DNA of the CDR3: TGCGCCAGCAGTGAGTCGGGGAGCTCCTACGAGCAGTACTTC. Residues: CASSESGSSYEQYF. This chain links TRBV10-1 with TRBJ2-7; D may be TRBD2 (5 bases). The V gene lost 0 bases and the J gene lost 0 bases, with 6 bases spanning the gap. The CDR3 runs to 14 residues. Germline-derived CDR1 and CDR2 are WNHNN and SYGVQD (reference sequence).